This T cell receptor (beta chain) was identified in a study of T-cell reconstitution after alpha-beta-depleted transplantation in children. This sample's TCRbeta library carried unique molecular identifier barcodes. TCRdb re-derived calls from the PCR reads in MiXCR, one entry per CDR3 protein. The repertoire includes about a million distinct CDR3 sequences, 25% to 35% of them detected once, and about 28% sits in the top ten. Germline lookup yields CDR1 SQVTM and CDR2 ANQGSEA. V gave up 4 bases and J gave up 4 bases, with 13 bases separating them. There are 13 residues in the CDR3. The input for sequencing was PBMCs, mostly from graft donor cells, taken 360 days after TCRalphabeta/CD19-depleted stem cell transplant. This rearrangement joins TRBV29-1 to TRBJ2-5; the D gene is possibly TRBD1 (5 bases). This receptor was taken from a boy in the first two years of life who had a stem cell transplant for SCID, so the T cells may come from the graft donor. The CDR3 DNA is TGCAGCGTTGCACAGGCCCGGGCAGAGACCCAGTACTTC. This gives the protein CSVAQARAETQYF.